The 26 T cell receptor beta chains listed next were all sequenced from one sample in a study of CD8 T cells in Susac syndrome. The RNA input was about 0.5 to 1 ug, and it was reverse transcribed with random hexamers. TCRdb fed the immunoSEQ multiplex PCR reads into MiXCR, producing one record per CDR3 protein. This sample has about 140,000 distinct CDR3 sequences; approximately 95% occur once, and the top ten carry 0.14%. Sequencing was performed on CD4+ T cells from PBMCs. These receptors were obtained from a human donor with Susac syndrome.

The V gene is TRBV30, the J gene TRBJ1-1; TRBD1 is a possible D gene (5 bases). The V end was cut by 3 bases, the J end by 10 bases, with 15 bases between. This CDR3 contains 12 residues. Germline V gene lookup returns CDR1 GTSNPN and CDR2 SVGIG (reference sequence). CDR3 amino acids: CAWRGRDRLAFF. In DNA, the CDR3 is TGTGCCTGGAGAGGCAGGGATCGGTTAGCTTTCTTT.

Written as DNA, the CDR3 is TGTGCCAGCAGTCTGGGGACTAGATCAGAGACCCAGTACTTC. It is translated as CASSLGTRSETQYF. The chain employs TRBV12-3 or TRBV12-4 and TRBJ2-5, with TRBD2 matching over 8 bases. This CDR3 has 14 residues. V gave up 5 bases and J gave up 4 bases; unmatched junction bases: 6.

The V call is TRBV30, the J call TRBJ2-2, with D possibly called TRBD1 or TRBD2 (7 bases each). Between the trimmed V and J ends, which lost 5 bases and 5 bases, there was a span of 15 bases. The CDR3 has 14 amino acids. CDR1 is GTSNPN and CDR2 is SVGIG in the germline V gene (reference sequence). CDR3 protein: CAWATGRETGELFF. CDR3 DNA sequence: TGTGCCTGGGCGACAGGGAGGGAAACCGGGGAGCTGTTTTTT.

The chain links TRBV20-1 to TRBJ1-4; no definite D call. Germline V gene data show CDR1 as DFQATT and CDR2 as SNEGSKA (reference sequence). The CDR3 is 12 amino acids. V was cut by 6 bases and J by 0 bases, with 5 bases left in between. The CDR3 bases are TGCAGTGCCGGTACAACTAATGAAAAACTGTTTTTT. Protein sequence: CSAGTTNEKLFF.

The chain uses TRBV30 and TRBJ1-1; TRBD1 aligns across 7 bases. V was pared by 7 bases and J by 4 bases, with 12 bases of the junction left unmatched. The CDR3 sequence is 14 residues long. Germline V CDR1 and CDR2: GTSNPN, SVGIG (reference sequence). CDR3 in amino acids: CASRQGGSFTEAFF. CDR3 DNA: TGTGCCTCCCGACAGGGAGGGAGTTTCACTGAAGCTTTCTTT.

This clonotype was counted a few times. The chain carries TRBV6-1 and TRBJ2-4, with 14 bases that match TRBD2. The CDR3 is 15 amino acids. CDR1 is MNHNS and CDR2 is SASEGT in the germline V gene. Losses at the gene ends were 5 bases for V and 8 bases for J; bases not matched to a gene: 5. The CDR3 DNA sequence: TGTGCCAGCAGTACCGGGACTAGCGGGAGTGACATTCAGTACTTC. Translated: CASSTGTSGSDIQYF.

The chain has TRBV7-8 and TRBJ2-5, with D perhaps matching TRBD1 or TRBD2 (5 bases each). The germline CDR1 and CDR2 sequences are SGHVS and FQNEAQ. V gave up 5 bases and J gave up 4 bases, with 23 bases separating them. The CDR3 length is 17 residues. The CDR3 protein is CASSLKRQGVVGETQYF. CDR3 sequence (DNA): TGTGCCAGCAGCCTGAAAAGGCAGGGAGTTGTAGGAGAGACCCAGTACTTC.

V gene TRBV29-1 combines with J gene TRBJ2-7, with 9 bases identical to TRBD1. Germline trimming cut 4 bases from V and 5 bases from J; bases unmatched to any gene: 9. The CDR3 spans 14 residues. From germline, CDR1 is SQVTM and CDR2 ANQGSEA. CDR3 sequence (DNA): TGCAGCGTTGGGCGGACAGGGGTACGCGACGAGCAGTACTTC. It encodes CSVGRTGVRDEQYF.

The chain couples TRBV28 to TRBJ2-5; tentative D call: TRBD2 (5 bases). From germline, CDR1 is MDHEN and CDR2 SYDVKM. The CDR3 consists of 16 residues. The V end lost 6 bases, the J end lost 0 bases, and 17 bases lay between the germline ends. Written as DNA, the CDR3 is TGTGCCAGCAGCCCCTACGGACGGGGAGACCAAGAGACCCAGTACTTC. Its translation is CASSPYGRGDQETQYF.

The CDR3 is CSAPRGTIEAFF. The CDR3, as DNA: TGCAGTGCCCCAAGGGGGACAATTGAAGCTTTCTTT. The chain employs TRBV20-1 and TRBJ1-1, with a possible D match to TRBD1 (6 bases). Trimming left V 6 bases short and J 7 bases short, with 15 bases between. The CDR3 length is 12 residues. Per the germline V gene, CDR1 is DFQATT and CDR2 is SNEGSKA (reference sequence).

V gene TRBV29-1 combines with J gene TRBJ1-2, with 7 bases matching TRBD1. The germline V gene has CDR1 SQVTM and CDR2 ANQGSEA. The CDR3 consists of 11 residues. After removal of 7 bases from V and 4 bases from J, the junction contained 3 bases not matched to a gene. In DNA, the CDR3 is TGCAGCGGTTCAGGGGGCTATGGCTACACCTTC. Encoded protein: CSGSGGYGYTF.

The chain employs TRBV2 and TRBJ2-3; D unclear. CDR3 size: 12 residues. Germline V gene lookup returns CDR1 SNHLY and CDR2 FYNNEI. Trimming pared 2 bases from V and 4 bases from J, leaving 4 bases between. CDR3 coding DNA: TGTGCCAGCAGTGAAAAATCAGATACGCAGTATTTT. Protein sequence: CASSEKSDTQYF.

This clonotype appeared once. The chain recombines TRBV3-1 with TRBJ2-5; D gene ambiguous. Germline CDR1 and CDR2: LGHDT and YNNKEL (reference sequence). The CDR3 covers 13 residues. The V gene lost 5 bases and the J gene lost 5 bases, with 12 bases spanning the gap. CDR3 in DNA: TGTGCCAGCAGCTCCCGTCCCTCGGAGACCCAGTACTTC. Its translation is CASSSRPSETQYF.

The chain uses TRBV20-1 and TRBJ2-3, with 13 bases identical to TRBD2. The CDR3 spans 14 residues. Germline CDR1 DFQATT, CDR2 SNEGSKA (reference sequence). V shed 6 bases, J shed 6 bases, and the junction held 6 bases outside the gene matches. The CDR3 DNA is TGCAGTGCACTAGCGGGAGGGCCGGGGGATACGCAGTATTTT. This codes for CSALAGGPGDTQYF.

The V call is TRBV25-1, the J call TRBJ1-3; TRBD1 aligns across 7 bases. The CDR3 sequence is 15 residues long. From germline, CDR1 is MGHDK and CDR2 SYGVNS. The junction had 9 bases not matched to a gene; V was cut back by 6 bases and J by 4 bases. In nucleotides, the CDR3 is TGTGCCAGCAGCCGAACAGGGGACCTCGGAAACACCATATATTTT. Protein product: CASSRTGDLGNTIYF.

V and J are TRBV18 and TRBJ2-5; possibly TRBD1 for D (6 bases). The V gene lost 0 bases and the J gene lost 12 bases, with 17 bases spanning the gap. CDR1 and CDR2 (germline): KGHSH, LQKENI. The CDR3 totals 14 residues. CDR3 protein: CASSPPTGERGKYF. CDR3 DNA sequence: TGTGCCAGCTCACCACCGACTGGCGAAAGGGGGAAGTACTTC.

In this sample, this clonotype turned up a few times. The rearrangement joins TRBV5-4 to TRBJ2-7; D ambiguous. The V end lost 4 bases, the J end lost 2 bases, and 16 bases lay between the germline ends. The length of the CDR3 is 15 residues. The germline CDR1 and CDR2 sequences are SGHNT and YYREEE (reference sequence). CDR3 amino acids: CASSTLGRTTYEQYF. CDR3 nucleotide sequence: TGTGCCAGCAGCACCCTTGGGCGGACCACCTACGAGCAGTACTTC.

V gene TRBV6-5 combines with J gene TRBJ1-1; D may be TRBD1 (6 bases). V was shortened by 6 bases and J by 4 bases, with 18 bases between the two germline ends. CDR1 and CDR2 (germline): MNHEY, SVGAGI. CDR3 length equals 15 residues. CDR3: CASSSQGLGGTEAFF. DNA of the CDR3: TGTGCCAGCAGCTCACAAGGGTTAGGGGGCACTGAAGCTTTCTTT.

The CDR3 DNA is TGTGCCAGCGCACGCGGGGACGGGCAAGAGACCCAGTACTTC. It encodes CASARGDGQETQYF. This rearrangement joins TRBV6-1 to TRBJ2-5; possible D gene TRBD2, 6 bases. CDR1 is MNHNS and CDR2 is SASEGT in the germline V gene. The CDR3 extends over 14 amino acids. V dropped 8 bases and J dropped 2 bases, with 15 bases sitting between them.

This clonotype was detected only a few times. The chain employs TRBV6-2 or TRBV6-3 and TRBJ2-3, with 15 bases matching TRBD2. The J segment lost 8 bases and the V segment lost 2 bases, leaving 14 bases of the junction unmatched. The CDR3 is made up of 19 amino acids. The germline gives CDR1 MNHEY, CDR2 SVGEGT. CDR3 DNA sequence: TGTGCCAGCAGTTACCCGAAAAACGGGACTAGCGGGAGGATCGTTACGCAGTATTTT. Its translation is CASSYPKNGTSGRIVTQYF.

The chain has TRBV30 and TRBJ1-1; D is uncertain. Trimming took 2 bases from V and 1 from J, leaving 14 bases between them. This CDR3 is 15 amino acids long. CDR1 GTSNPN and CDR2 SVGIG come from the germline V gene (reference sequence). In nucleotides, the CDR3 is TGTGCCTGGAGTCGCCAGGACCTTGGGAACACTGAAGCTTTCTTT. The encoded protein is CAWSRQDLGNTEAFF.

This chain connects TRBV10-3 to TRBJ2-2; 8 positions match TRBD1. Germline assignment: CDR1 ENHRY and CDR2 SYGVKD. Germline trimming cut 10 bases from V and 4 bases from J; bases unmatched to any gene: 11. This CDR3 is 15 amino acids long. CDR3 DNA sequence: TGTGCCACCACGGACAGGGCCGGAGGCACCGGGGAGCTGTTTTTT. Translated, it gives CATTDRAGGTGELFF.

This chain uses TRBV9 with TRBJ1-2, with D tentatively TRBD1 (5 bases). Germline V gene sequence: CDR1 SGDLS, CDR2 YYNGEE. V lost 3 bases and J 2 bases, leaving 17 bases between the germline ends. The CDR3 has 16 residues. The CDR3 here is CASSGGRQNRNYGYTF. The CDR3 region has the DNA TGTGCCAGCAGCGGAGGGAGACAGAATAGAAACTATGGCTACACCTTC.

The J gene is TRBJ1-3, the V gene TRBV30; D is perhaps TRBD1 (5 bases). The CDR3 contains 15 residues. Trimming took 6 bases from V and 0 from J, leaving 15 bases between them. Germline V gene lookup returns CDR1 GTSNPN and CDR2 SVGIG (reference sequence). CDR3 nucleotides: TGTGCCTGTATCGGCCCGGGGACCTCTGGAAACACCATATATTTT. Its translation is CACIGPGTSGNTIYF.

The J gene is TRBJ1-1, the V gene TRBV29-1; D gene uncertain. The length of the CDR3 is 13 residues. CDR1 is SQVTM, CDR2 ANQGSEA, per germline. The V end was cut by 6 bases, the J end by 3 bases, with 14 bases between. The DNA for the CDR3 is TGCAGCGTCGTCCGGCGGGCGGACACTGAAGCTTTCTTT. Translation: CSVVRRADTEAFF.

The chain is built from TRBV28 and TRBJ2-3; the D gene is possibly TRBD2 (5 bases). This CDR3 is 14 amino acids long. The germline gives CDR1 MDHEN, CDR2 SYDVKM. V dropped 1 base and J dropped 2 bases, with 7 bases sitting between them. CDR3 loop: CASSLLRDTDTQYF. CDR3 in DNA: TGTGCCAGCAGTTTATTGAGGGACACAGATACGCAGTATTTT.